A single sample gave rise to the 16 T cell receptor beta chains below, sequenced in a study of T cell repertoires in cytomegalovirus infection. TCRdb called the reads again in MiXCR, with one record for every CDR3 protein. The sample lists 600,000 to 800,000 distinct CDR3 sequences; more than 20% were seen once. The material sequenced was CD8+ T cells from PBMCs. The receptors shown here come from a human donor in good health (CMV status not recorded). Some clones in this sample may be carry-over from other donors' samples.

This clonotype appeared a single time. The chain joins TRBV20-1 to TRBJ2-1, with a possible D match to TRBD2 (6 bases). Trimming removed 0 bases from V and 7 bases from J, with 10 bases in between. This CDR3 comprises 13 residues. Germline lookup yields CDR1 DFQATT and CDR2 SNEGSKA (reference sequence). The CDR3 DNA reads TGCAGTGCTAGAGAGTTTGGAGGGAATGAGCAGTTCTTC. Translating gives CSAREFGGNEQFF.

This clonotype was counted at least ten times. CDR3 residues: CASSGSDRLANTGELFF. In DNA form, the CDR3 reads TGTGCCAGCAGCGGCTCAGACAGGTTGGCGAACACCGGGGAGCTGTTTTTT. The chain is built from TRBV7-9 and TRBJ2-2; D might be TRBD1 (6 bases). CDR1 is SEHNR, CDR2 FQNEAQ, per germline (reference sequence). The CDR3 has 17 residues. V was clipped by 5 bases and J by 0 bases, with 16 bases between them.

This clonotype was seen repeatedly, ten times or more. This rearrangement joins TRBV7-2 to TRBJ2-5; 9 nucleotides agree with TRBD2. J gave up 5 bases and V 5 bases, and 12 bases lay outside the gene matches. Germline CDR1 is SGHTA and CDR2 is FQGNSA. CDR3 size: 16 residues. The CDR3 bases are TGTGCCAGCAGCCAAGGACTAGCGCGGGGATGGGAGACCCAGTACTTC. It encodes CASSQGLARGWETQYF. Filled out from reference TRBV7-2 and TRBJ2-5, the complete variable domain reads GAGVSQSPSNKVTEKGKDVELRCDPISGHTALYWYRQSLGQGLEFLIYFQGNSAPDKSGLPSDRFSAERTGGSVSTLTIQRTQQEDSAVYLCASSQGLARGWETQYFGPGTRLLVL.

This clonotype has a count of ten or more. The J gene is TRBJ1-2, the V gene TRBV7-2, with 7 bases matching TRBD1. The CDR3 is made up of 13 amino acids. Germline V CDR1 and CDR2: SGHTA, FQGNSA. With V trimmed by 1 base and J by 7 bases, 3 bases remained unmatched. CDR3 region: CASSLGTGSGYTF. The CDR3 bases are TGTGCCAGCAGCTTAGGGACAGGATCTGGCTACACCTTC.

The rearrangement links TRBV6-2 or TRBV6-3 to TRBJ1-1; unclear D gene. This CDR3 contains 14 residues. Trimming cost V 5 bases and J 2 bases, with 12 bases left between them. Looked up from germline, CDR1 is MNHEY and CDR2 is SVGEGT. The DNA for the CDR3 is TGTGCCAGCAGTCGAAAATCTTTCAACACTGAAGCTTTCTTT. The encoded protein is CASSRKSFNTEAFF.

The genes are TRBV29-1 and TRBJ1-1, with 8 bases identical to TRBD1. The CDR3 runs 15 residues. Germline assignment: CDR1 SQVTM and CDR2 ANQGSEA. Losses at the gene ends were 6 bases for V and 1 base for J; bases not matched to a gene: 10. The CDR3 sequence: CSVPKPGQENTEAFF. The CDR3 coding sequence is TGCAGCGTCCCAAAGCCGGGACAGGAGAACACTGAAGCTTTCTTT.

The rearrangement joins TRBV20-1 to TRBJ2-5; 8 bases match TRBD2. V shed 5 bases, J shed 0 bases, and the junction held 5 bases outside the gene matches. Germline assignment: CDR1 DFQATT and CDR2 SNEGSKA (reference sequence). This CDR3 comprises 14 residues. The chain's CDR3 is CSAGLLADQETQYF. In DNA form, the CDR3 reads TGCAGTGCTGGGTTACTAGCGGACCAAGAGACCCAGTACTTC.

This clonotype came up many times. V usage is TRBV7-9 and J usage is TRBJ2-1; D is possibly TRBD1 (6 bases). CDR3 length: 15 residues. CDR1 is SEHNR, CDR2 FQNEAQ, per germline (reference sequence). Between the trimmed V and J ends, which lost 6 bases and 0 bases, there was a span of 12 bases. The CDR3 bases are TGTGCCAGCAGACACGACAGGAGCTCCTACAATGAGCAGTTCTTC. This gives the protein CASRHDRSSYNEQFF.

The chain couples TRBV28 to TRBJ2-7; unclear D gene. With 5 bases removed from V and 2 bases from J, the gap between germline ends came to 13 bases. The germline V gene has CDR1 MDHEN and CDR2 SYDVKM. This CDR3 comprises 14 residues. The CDR3 nucleotides read TGTGCCAGCAGTCGGGTTCTTCACCCCTACGAGCAGTACTTC. Its translation is CASSRVLHPYEQYF. The whole variable domain, remainder taken from reference TRBV28 and TRBJ2-7, is DVKVTQSSRYLVKRTGEKVFLECVQDMDHENMFWYRQDPGLGLRLIYFSYDVKMKEKGDIPEGYSVSREKKERFSLILESASTNQTSMYLCASSRVLHPYEQYFGPGTRLTVT.

This clonotype was seen only a few times. The rearrangement joins TRBV9 to TRBJ2-2, with TRBD1 as a possible D gene (5 bases). Germline loops: CDR1 SGDLS, CDR2 YYNGEE. The CDR3 has 14 amino acids. Trimming stripped 0 bases from V and 4 bases from J, with 7 bases between. The CDR3 bases are TGTGCCAGCAGCGTAGAGGGGTTCACCGGGGAGCTGTTTTTT. Amino acids: CASSVEGFTGELFF.

There are many counts of this clonotype. V gene TRBV6-5 combines with J gene TRBJ2-2; TRBD1 matches at 9 bases. Trimming took 0 bases from V and 2 from J; bases not matched to a gene: 1. Looked up from germline, CDR1 is MNHEY and CDR2 is SVGAGI. The CDR3 runs 16 residues. CDR3 residues: CASSYSQGANTGELFF. Here the CDR3 DNA reads TGTGCCAGCAGTTACTCACAGGGGGCTAACACCGGGGAGCTGTTTTTT.

This chain connects TRBV7-6 to TRBJ2-1, with D hard to call. V was clipped by 2 bases and J by 5 bases, with 7 bases between them. The CDR3 runs 13 residues. Germline loops: CDR1 SGHVS, CDR2 FNYEAQ. CDR3 sequence: CASSLKGNNEQFF. CDR3 nucleotides: TGTGCCAGCAGCTTAAAAGGAAACAATGAGCAGTTCTTC.

The CDR3 DNA follows: TGTGCCAGCAACGACGGGGTCGAAGCTTTCTTT. The encoded protein is CASNDGVEAFF. The rearrangement links TRBV6-9 to TRBJ1-1; D call uncertain. Looked up from germline, CDR1 is MNHGY and CDR2 is SVAAGI. The CDR3 is made up of 11 amino acids. V shed 7 bases and J shed 8 bases, with 11 bases lying between them.

CDR3 sequence reads: CSSQGHLNTEAFF. For the CDR3, the DNA is TGCAGTTCCCAGGGACACCTTAACACTGAAGCTTTCTTT. The chain has TRBV20-1 and TRBJ1-1, with D tentatively TRBD1 (6 bases). This CDR3 has 13 amino acids. V was cut by 8 bases and J by 2 bases, with 15 bases left in between. Germline CDR1 is DFQATT and CDR2 is SNEGSKA (reference sequence).

J is TRBJ2-2 and V is TRBV7-9; D is perhaps TRBD1 (6 bases). Germline loops: CDR1 SEHNR, CDR2 FQNEAQ (reference sequence). The CDR3 loop spans 17 amino acids. Deletions cut 5 bases from V and 0 bases from J, with 16 bases between. The CDR3 here is CASSPPFGTTNTGELFF. In DNA, the CDR3 is TGTGCCAGCAGCCCGCCCTTTGGGACAACGAACACCGGGGAGCTGTTTTTT.

This chain links TRBV20-1 with TRBJ1-1; D call uncertain. Germline-derived CDR1 and CDR2 are DFQATT and SNEGSKA (reference sequence). This CDR3 spans 11 amino acids. The ends were cut back, 0 bases at V and 11 bases at J, with 10 bases in the middle. In DNA form, the CDR3 reads TGCAGTGCTAGAGAAGATCAGTGGGCTTTCTTT. This translates into CSAREDQWAFF.